The clone carrying this TCR beta chain was recorded once. The data were produced by immunoSEQ multiplex PCR, yet TCRdb's version contains in-frame clones alone and is incomplete. The sample holds 240,000 or so clones; about 86% are singletons and the top ten take 2.5% to 3.5%. CDR1 is LNHDA, CDR2 SQIVND, per germline (reference sequence). The CDR3 has 14 residues. V lost 4 bases to trimming and J lost 2 bases; unmatched junction nucleotides: 4. The data are from a study of blood T cell repertoires in COVID-19. Study-level information: Samples of COVID-19 (acute and convalescent) were obtained from the United States, Italy and Spain.

The sequenced material came from PBMCs or T cells enriched from blood (not recorded which). The rearrangement links TRBV19 to TRBJ2-7; 8 bases map to TRBD2. The source is a woman aged 40 to 50 with acute COVID-19. The CDR3 region is CASSTGLGTYEQYF. The CDR3 region has the DNA TGTGCCAGTAGTACGGGACTAGGTACCTACGAGCAGTACTTC.